The present T cell receptor beta chain was sequenced within a study of T cell changes during pregnancy in multiple sclerosis. This clone was counted once. The germline V gene encodes CDR1 SEHNR and CDR2 FQNEAQ (reference sequence). Losses at the gene ends were 6 bases for V and 4 bases for J; bases not matched to a gene: 11. The CDR3 spans 15 residues. TCRdb keeps only in-frame clones here, not all; method: immunoSEQ multiplex PCR. Counted here are about 47,000 clones, around nine tenths occurring once; the ten biggest clones make up under 2%. The rearrangement joins TRBV7-9 to TRBJ2-7; 8 bases match TRBD2. Sequenced here: peripheral blood, sampled in the first trimester of pregnancy. The clonotype comes from a female donor with multiple sclerosis, enrolled in a pregnancy study. The CDR3 DNA sequence: TGTGCCAGCAGTTCAACTGAAGCGGGGGTATACGAGCAGTACTTC. Amino acids: CASSSTEAGVYEQYF.